Listed below are T cell receptor beta chains from one sample, sequenced in a study of blood T cell repertoires in COVID-19. TCRdb keeps only in-frame clones here, not all; method: immunoSEQ multiplex PCR. This table holds about 300,000 clones, over 75% found once. The sequenced sample consisted of peripheral blood. These receptors came from a human donor in a cohort sampled during active COVID-19. Both conserved end residues are part of each CDR3. Fields, in order: clone size, V gene, CDR3 protein. Not all rows give a size; the values are once, few, many and, for expanded clones, a class.

>NA|TRBV19
CASRSSGIVDTQYF
>few|TRBV6-5
CASSYSPMTASYEQYF
>many|TRBV7-8
CASSSPTFWDYGYTF
>many|TRBV5-4
CASGGGESIQYF
>NA|TRBV28
CASSAIRGKRTQYF
>NA|TRBV27
CASSLGGNQETQYF
>NA|TRBV3-1/TRBV3-2
CASSLRAQETQYF
>NA|TRBV19
CASSKGLSYEQYF
>NA|TRBV5-4
CASSFALGELFF
>NA|TRBV10-1
CASMANGRPDTQYF
>NA|TRBV28
CASSFRSRGEQYF
>NA|TRBV4-1
CASSPRALTGEAQYF
>NA|TRBV27
CASSFGYSLNFGANVLTF
>NA|TRBV7-2
CASSFGRSNGELFF
>NA|TRBV19
CASSVQQARTDTQYF
>NA|TRBV30
CAWDETSGTGELFF
>NA|TRBV11-3
CASSSRAIAGLPDTQYF
>NA|TRBV6-5
CASRRMAGELYEQYF
>NA|TRBV5-1
CASSPVGTGRYGYTF
>NA|TRBV28
CASSLGGTSGAREQFF
>NA|TRBV4-1
CASSRTGTNYGYTF
>NA|TRBV30
CALEGGTLNTEAFF
>NA|TRBV29-1
CSVRTGNNQPQHF
>NA|TRBV18
CASSPMGLAGVQGTDTQYF
>NA|TRBV10-2
CASSESDTNQPQHF
>NA|TRBV7-2
CASSLGGQGGTEAFF
>NA|TRBV29-1
CSVVLLQGGFKQFF
>NA|TRBV11-2
CASSLVIGGNSPLHF
>NA|TRBV5-1
CASSFSGSSNEQFF
>once|TRBV3-1/TRBV3-2
CASSRLAGDYEQYF